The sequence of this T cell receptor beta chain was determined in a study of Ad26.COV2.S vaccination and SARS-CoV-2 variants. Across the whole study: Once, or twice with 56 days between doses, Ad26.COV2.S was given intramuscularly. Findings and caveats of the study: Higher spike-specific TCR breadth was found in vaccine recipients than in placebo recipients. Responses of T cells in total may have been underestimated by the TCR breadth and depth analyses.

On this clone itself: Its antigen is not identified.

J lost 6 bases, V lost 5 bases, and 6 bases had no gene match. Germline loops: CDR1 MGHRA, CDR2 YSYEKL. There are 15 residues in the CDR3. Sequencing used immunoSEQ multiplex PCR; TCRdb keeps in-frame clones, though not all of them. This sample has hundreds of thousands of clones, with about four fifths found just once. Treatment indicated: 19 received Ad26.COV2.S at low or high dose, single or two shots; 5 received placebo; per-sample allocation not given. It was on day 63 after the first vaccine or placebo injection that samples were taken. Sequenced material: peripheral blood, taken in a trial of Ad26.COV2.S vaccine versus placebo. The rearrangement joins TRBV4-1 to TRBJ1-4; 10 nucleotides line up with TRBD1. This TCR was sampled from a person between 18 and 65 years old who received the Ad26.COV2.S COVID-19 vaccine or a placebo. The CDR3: CASSLSGTGDEKLFF. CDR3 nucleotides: TGCGCCAGCAGCTTATCCGGGACAGGGGATGAAAAACTGTTTTTT.